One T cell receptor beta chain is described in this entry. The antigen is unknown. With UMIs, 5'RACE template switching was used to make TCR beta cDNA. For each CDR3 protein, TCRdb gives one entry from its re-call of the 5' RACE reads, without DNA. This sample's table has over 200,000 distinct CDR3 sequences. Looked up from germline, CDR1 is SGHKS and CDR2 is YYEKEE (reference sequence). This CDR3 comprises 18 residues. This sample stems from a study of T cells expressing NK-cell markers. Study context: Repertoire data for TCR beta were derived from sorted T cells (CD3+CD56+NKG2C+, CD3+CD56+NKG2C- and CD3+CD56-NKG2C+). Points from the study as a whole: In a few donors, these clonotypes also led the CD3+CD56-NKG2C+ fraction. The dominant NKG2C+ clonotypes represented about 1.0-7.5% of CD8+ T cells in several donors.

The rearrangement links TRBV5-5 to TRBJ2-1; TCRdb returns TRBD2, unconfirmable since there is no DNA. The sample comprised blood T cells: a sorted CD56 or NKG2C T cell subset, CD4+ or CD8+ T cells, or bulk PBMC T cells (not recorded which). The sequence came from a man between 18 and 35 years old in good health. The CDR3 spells CASRKLFSGGATYNEQFF.